This TCR beta chain comes out of a study of blood T cell repertoires in COVID-19. Looking at the study overall: Samples came from the United States, Italy and Spain, spanning acute and convalescent COVID-19. T cells, B-cell-depleted T cells, or PBMCs supplied cDNA or gDNA.

The CDR3 contains 14 residues. Per germline, CDR1 PRHDT and CDR2 FYEKMQ (reference sequence). Trimming removed 3 bases from V and 2 bases from J, with 10 bases in between. In the original processing: Scientists estimated how many nucleated cells there were by amplifying reference gene primers. Data came from immunoSEQ multiplex PCR; TCRdb stores just in-frame clones and leaves some out. That table supplies the V and J calls and clone size; D and trimming were determined from the DNA. The data hold approximately 200,000 clones, with 88% observed a single time. The rearrangement links TRBV13 to TRBJ1-1, with no clear D. The TCR sequence derives from a man in his sixties or seventies with acute or convalescent COVID-19. Sequenced material: peripheral blood. CDR3 bases: TGTGCCAGCAGCTTTAGCGGGCATAACACTGAAGCTTTCTTT. Protein: CASSFSGHNTEAFF.